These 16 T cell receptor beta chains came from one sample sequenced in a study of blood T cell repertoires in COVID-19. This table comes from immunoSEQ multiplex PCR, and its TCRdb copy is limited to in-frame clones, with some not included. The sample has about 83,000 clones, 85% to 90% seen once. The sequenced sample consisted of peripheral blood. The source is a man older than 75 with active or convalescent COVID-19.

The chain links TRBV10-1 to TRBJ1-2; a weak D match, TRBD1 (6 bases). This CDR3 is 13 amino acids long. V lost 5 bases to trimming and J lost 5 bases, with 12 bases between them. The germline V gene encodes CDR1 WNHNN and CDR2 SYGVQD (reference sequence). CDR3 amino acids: CASSLDRNYGYTF. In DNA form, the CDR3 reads TGCGCCAGCAGTTTGGACAGAAATTATGGCTACACCTTC.

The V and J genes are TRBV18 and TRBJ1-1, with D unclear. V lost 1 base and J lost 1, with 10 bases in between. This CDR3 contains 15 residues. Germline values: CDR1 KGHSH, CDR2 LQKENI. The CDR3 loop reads CASSPLGHSNTEAFF. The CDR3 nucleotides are TGTGCCAGCTCACCACTTGGGCACTCGAACACTGAAGCTTTCTTT.

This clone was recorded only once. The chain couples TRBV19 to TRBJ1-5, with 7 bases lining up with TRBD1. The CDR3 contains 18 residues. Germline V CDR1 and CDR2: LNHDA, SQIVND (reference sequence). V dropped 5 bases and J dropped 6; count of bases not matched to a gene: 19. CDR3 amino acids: CASSARQGAEPYGQPQHF. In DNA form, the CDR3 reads TGTGCCAGTAGTGCCCGACAGGGAGCTGAGCCGTACGGTCAGCCCCAGCATTTT.

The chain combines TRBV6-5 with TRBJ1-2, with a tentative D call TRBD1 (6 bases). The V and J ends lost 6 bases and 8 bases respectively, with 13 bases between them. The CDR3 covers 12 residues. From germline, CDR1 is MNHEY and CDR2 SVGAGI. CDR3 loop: CASSLQGRGYTF. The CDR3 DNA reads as TGTGCCAGCAGCCTACAGGGAAGAGGCTACACCTTC.

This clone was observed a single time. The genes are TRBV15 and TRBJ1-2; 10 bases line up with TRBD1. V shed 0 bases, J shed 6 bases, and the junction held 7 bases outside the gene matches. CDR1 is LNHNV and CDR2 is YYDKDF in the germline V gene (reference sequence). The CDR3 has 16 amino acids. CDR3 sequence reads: CATSRDRDRGWDGYTF. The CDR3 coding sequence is TGTGCCACCAGCAGAGATAGGGACAGGGGTTGGGATGGCTACACCTTC.

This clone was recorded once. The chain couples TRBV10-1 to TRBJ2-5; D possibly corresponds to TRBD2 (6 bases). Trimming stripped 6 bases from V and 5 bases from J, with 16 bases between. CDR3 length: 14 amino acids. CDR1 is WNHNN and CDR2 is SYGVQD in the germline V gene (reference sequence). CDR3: CASSKQLEGETQYF. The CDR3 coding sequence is TGCGCCAGCAGCAAGCAACTGGAGGGGGAGACCCAGTACTTC.

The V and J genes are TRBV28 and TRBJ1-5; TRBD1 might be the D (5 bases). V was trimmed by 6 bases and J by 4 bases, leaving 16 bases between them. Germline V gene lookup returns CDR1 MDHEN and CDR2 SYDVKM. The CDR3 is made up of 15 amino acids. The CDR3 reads CASRPLTKGNQPQHF. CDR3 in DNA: TGTGCCAGCAGACCCTTGACAAAGGGGAATCAGCCCCAGCATTTT.

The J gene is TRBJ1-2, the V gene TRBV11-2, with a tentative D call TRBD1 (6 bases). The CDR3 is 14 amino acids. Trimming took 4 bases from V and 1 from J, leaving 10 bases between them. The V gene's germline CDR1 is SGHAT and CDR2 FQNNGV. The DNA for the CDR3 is TGTGCCAGCAGCTCCACAGGGAGTAACTATGGCTACACCTTC. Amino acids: CASSSTGSNYGYTF.

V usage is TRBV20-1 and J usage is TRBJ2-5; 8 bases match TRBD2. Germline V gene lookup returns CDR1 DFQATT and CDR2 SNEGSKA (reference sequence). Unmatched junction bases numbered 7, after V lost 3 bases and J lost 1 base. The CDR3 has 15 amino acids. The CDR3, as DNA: TGCAGTGCTAGTATGCGGGGGGCCATCCAAGAGACCCAGTACTTC. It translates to CSASMRGAIQETQYF.

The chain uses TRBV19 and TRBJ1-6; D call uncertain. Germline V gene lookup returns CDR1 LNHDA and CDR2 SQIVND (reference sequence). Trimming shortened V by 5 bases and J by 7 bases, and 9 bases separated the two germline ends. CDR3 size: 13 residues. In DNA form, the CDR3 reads TGTGCCAGTAGTTTAGGCAGAAATTCACCCCTCCACTTT. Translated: CASSLGRNSPLHF. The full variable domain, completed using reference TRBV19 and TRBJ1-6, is DGGITQSPKYLFRKEGQNVTLSCEQNLNHDAMYWYRQDPGQGLRLIYYSQIVNDFQKGDIAEGYSVSREKKESFPLTVTSAQKNPTAFYLCASSLGRNSPLHFGNGTRLTVT.

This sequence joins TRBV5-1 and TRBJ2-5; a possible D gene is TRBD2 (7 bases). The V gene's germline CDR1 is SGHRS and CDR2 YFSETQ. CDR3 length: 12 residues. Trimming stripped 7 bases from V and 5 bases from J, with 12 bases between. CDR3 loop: CASRGAWETQYF. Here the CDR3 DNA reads TGCGCCAGCCGGGGGGCCTGGGAGACCCAGTACTTC. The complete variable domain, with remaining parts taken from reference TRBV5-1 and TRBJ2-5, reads KAGVTQTPRYLIKTRGQQVTLSCSPISGHRSVSWYQQTPGQGLQFLFEYFSETQRNKGNFPGRFSGRQFSNSRSEMNVSTLELGDSALYLCASRGAWETQYFGPGTRLLVL.

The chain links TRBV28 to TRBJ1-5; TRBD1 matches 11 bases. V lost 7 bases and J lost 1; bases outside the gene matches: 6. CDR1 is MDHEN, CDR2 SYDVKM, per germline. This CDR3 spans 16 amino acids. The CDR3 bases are TGTGCCAGCAAGGACGGGACAGGGGGGAGCAATCAGCCCCAGCATTTT. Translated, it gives CASKDGTGGSNQPQHF.

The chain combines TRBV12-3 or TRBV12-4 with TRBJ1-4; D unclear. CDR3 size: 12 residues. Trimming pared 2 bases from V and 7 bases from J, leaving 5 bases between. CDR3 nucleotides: TGTGCCAGCAGTTTACGGGTTGAAAAACTGTTTTTT. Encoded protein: CASSLRVEKLFF.

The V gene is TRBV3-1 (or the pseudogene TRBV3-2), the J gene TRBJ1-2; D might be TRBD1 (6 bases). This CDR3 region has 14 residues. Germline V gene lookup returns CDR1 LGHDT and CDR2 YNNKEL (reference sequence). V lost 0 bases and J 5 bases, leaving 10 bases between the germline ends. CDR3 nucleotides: TGTGCCAGCAGCCAAGATCCGAGGGGGTATGGCTACACCTTC. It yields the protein CASSQDPRGYGYTF.

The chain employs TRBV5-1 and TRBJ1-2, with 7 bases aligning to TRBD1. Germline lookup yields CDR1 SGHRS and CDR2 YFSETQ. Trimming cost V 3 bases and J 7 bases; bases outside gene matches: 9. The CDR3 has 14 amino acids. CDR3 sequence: CASSSLTGEGGYTF. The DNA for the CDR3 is TGCGCCAGCAGCTCCCTTACAGGGGAAGGTGGCTACACCTTC.

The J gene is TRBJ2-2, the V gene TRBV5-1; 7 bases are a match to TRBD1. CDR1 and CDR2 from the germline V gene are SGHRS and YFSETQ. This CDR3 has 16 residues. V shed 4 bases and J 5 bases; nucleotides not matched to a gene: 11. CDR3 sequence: CASSGTQGLATGELFF. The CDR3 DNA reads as TGCGCCAGCAGCGGTACACAGGGGTTGGCGACCGGGGAGCTGTTTTTT.